The clone carrying this TCR beta chain was recorded many times. As yet, its antigen is unknown. The source of the sample is a study of naive and memory T cell subsets. Whole-study results and caveats: Between naive and memory subsets, TCR abundance power law exponents differed.

The beta constant-region primer was an equimolar mix of two oligonucleotides covering TRBC1 and TRBC2. Four rounds of PCR amplified the ligated cDNA using nested alpha and beta constant-region primers plus SP2. A single record per CDR3 protein comes from TCRdb applying MiXCR to the UMI-ligation and nested PCR reads. The profile covers 30,000 to 40,000 distinct CDR3 sequences, with approximately 17% appearing a single time and around 3.4% taken by the ten largest. Cells stained for CD3, CD4, CD8, CD45RA and CD27 were sorted into four subsets. CD45RA-CD27- cells were effector memory; CD45RA+CD27- cells were EMRA. CDR3 length: 14 residues. CDR1 and CDR2 from the germline V gene are LGHDT and YNNKEL (reference sequence). V was shortened by 3 bases and J by 4 bases, with 10 bases between the two germline ends.

The sample consisted of effector memory CD4+ T cells from blood. Subset described: effector memory, CD45RA- CD27-. The receptor comes from a human donor in good health. The chain couples TRBV3-1 to TRBJ1-5; D unresolved. The CDR3 region has the DNA TGTGCCAGCAGCCACGGACGGCAAAATCAGCCCCAGCATTTT. Its translation: CASSHGRQNQPQHF.